A selection of T cell receptor beta chains follows, all from one sample in a study of chemoradiotherapy in HPV16-positive cancers. This table comes from immunoSEQ multiplex PCR, and its TCRdb copy is limited to in-frame clones, with some not included. The sample records about 1,300 clones, around 88% being singletons. The sample consisted of tumor tissue, taken from a patient who underwent chemoradiotherapy. These TCRs come from a human donor with HPV-associated anogenital cancer. CDR3s include the opening cysteine and the closing phenylalanine or tryptophan. Fields, in order: clone size, V gene, D gene, J gene, CDR3 protein, CDR3 DNA. D genes are given only for firm matches. A clone size is listed for some rows: how often the clone was seen (once, few, many), or a class if it is expanded.

.	TRBV2	.	TRBJ1-1	CASSVSTGMNTEAFF	TGTGCCAGCAGTGTTTCAACTGGCATGAACACTGAAGCTTTCTTT
.	TRBV5-1	TRBD2	TRBJ2-1	CASSRTSGSRNEQFF	TGCGCCAGCAGCAGGACTAGCGGGAGTAGAAATGAGCAGTTCTTC
few	TRBV15	.	TRBJ2-7	CATSRMGSGGGSEQYF	TGTGCCACCAGCAGAATGGGAAGCGGAGGGGGCTCCGAGCAGTACTTC
.	TRBV11-1	TRBD2	TRBJ2-5	CASTPGGGIQETQYF	TGTGCCAGCACCCCCGGCGGGGGGATCCAAGAGACCCAGTACTTC
.	TRBV4-3	.	TRBJ1-2	CASSQYLDSNYGYTF	TGCGCCAGCAGCCAATACCTGGACTCTAACTATGGCTACACCTTC
.	TRBV30	.	TRBJ2-3	CAWSRDNTDTQYF	TGTGCCTGGAGTAGGGACAACACAGATACGCAGTATTTT
.	TRBV5-4	.	TRBJ2-1	CASSFDRDGDNEQFF	TGTGCCAGCAGCTTCGACCGAGACGGAGACAATGAGCAGTTCTTC
.	TRBV4-2	.	TRBJ2-7	CASSLEEGIAYEQYF	TGTGCCAGCAGCCTCGAAGAAGGGATAGCTTACGAGCAGTACTTC
once	TRBV27	.	TRBJ2-3	CASSPARATDTQYF	TGTGCCAGCAGTCCCGCCAGGGCGACAGATACGCAGTATTTT
.	TRBV4-3	TRBD1	TRBJ1-4	CASSQDLGTGDEKLFF	TGCGCCAGCAGCCAAGATCTTGGGACAGGGGATGAAAAACTGTTTTTT
.	TRBV28	.	TRBJ1-1	CASSLFRVNTEAFF	TGTGCCAGCAGTTTGTTCCGGGTGAACACTGAAGCTTTCTTT
.	TRBV6-4	TRBD2	TRBJ2-2	CASSDSREGDTGELFF	TGTGCCAGCAGTGACTCGCGGGAGGGCGACACCGGGGAGCTGTTTTTT
.	TRBV6-1	.	TRBJ1-4	CASSDIRGRGEEKLFF	TGTGCCAGCAGTGATATCCGGGGGCGAGGGGAGGAAAAACTGTTTTTT
few	TRBV28	.	TRBJ1-5	CASSPDTFSNQPQHF	TGTGCCAGCAGCCCAGACACCTTTAGCAATCAGCCCCAGCATTTT
.	TRBV2	.	TRBJ1-2	CASRQGLYGYTF	TGTGCCAGCAGGCAGGGCCTCTATGGCTACACCTTC
.	TRBV6-5	.	TRBJ2-1	CASSYAGSGIYNEQFF	TGTGCCAGCAGTTACGCGGGGAGCGGCATCTACAATGAGCAGTTCTTC
few	TRBV13	TRBD1	TRBJ2-7	CASSPRDRAREQYF	TGTGCCAGCAGCCCCCGGGACAGGGCTCGGGAGCAGTACTTC
.	TRBV5-6	TRBD2	TRBJ2-7	CASSSGGEQYF	TGTGCCAGCAGCTCGGGAGGCGAGCAGTACTTC
.	TRBV4-3	TRBD1	TRBJ2-7	CASSHGTGNEQYF	TGCGCCAGCAGCCATGGGACAGGGAACGAGCAGTACTTC
.	TRBV30	.	TRBJ2-5	CAWDTGEGETQYF	TGTGCCTGGGATACAGGGGAGGGAGAGACCCAGTACTTC
.	TRBV2	.	TRBJ2-1	CASSGYNEQFF	TGTGCCAGCAGCGGATACAATGAGCAGTTCTTC
.	TRBV7-8	.	TRBJ1-6	CASSFGPGANYNSPLHF	TGTGCCAGCAGCTTTGGTCCAGGGGCGAACTATAATTCACCCCTCCACTTT
.	TRBV5-4	TRBD1	TRBJ1-1	CASSPPTGTNTEAFF	TGTGCCAGCAGCCCACCGACAGGGACGAACACTGAAGCTTTCTTT
.	TRBV7-2	.	TRBJ2-5	CASSLWRQETQYF	TGTGCCAGCAGCTTATGGAGACAAGAGACCCAGTACTTC
few	TRBV4-2	.	TRBJ1-5	CASSQEVWPQHF	TGTGCCAGCAGCCAAGAAGTCTGGCCCCAGCATTTT
.	TRBV4-2	TRBD1	TRBJ2-7	CASSLQVGQEKAYEQYF	TGTGCCAGCAGCCTTCAAGTAGGACAGGAGAAAGCCTACGAGCAGTACTTC
.	TRBV2	.	TRBJ1-1	CASSEEVDTEAFF	TGTGCCAGCAGTGAAGAGGTGGACACTGAAGCTTTCTTT
.	TRBV14	TRBD2	TRBJ2-3	CASSGFGGMEADTQYF	TGTGCCAGCAGCGGTTTCGGGGGGATGGAGGCAGATACGCAGTATTTT
.	TRBV20-1	.	TRBJ2-3	CRGKAGNTQYF	TGCAGGGGTAAGGCCGGCAATACGCAGTATTTT
.	TRBV28	TRBD1	TRBJ2-7	CASSPSGGAEQYF	TGTGCCAGCAGTCCGTCAGGGGGTGCCGAGCAGTACTTC
.	TRBV7-2	.	TRBJ2-3	CASSLRDTQYF	TGTGCCAGCAGCTTACGGGATACGCAGTATTTT
.	TRBV27	TRBD1	TRBJ1-5	CASGTGTNQPQHF	TGTGCCAGCGGGACAGGGACTAATCAGCCCCAGCATTTT
.	TRBV5-4	TRBD2	TRBJ2-6	CASSVGTSGTGANVLTF	TGTGCCAGCAGCGTCGGGACTAGCGGGACTGGGGCCAACGTCCTGACTTTC
.	TRBV6-4	.	TRBJ1-1	CASSEQGNTEAFF	TGTGCCAGCAGTGAACAGGGGAACACTGAAGCTTTCTTT
.	TRBV5-1	TRBD2	TRBJ2-1	CASSPTSGSYNEQFF	TGCGCCAGCAGCCCCACTAGCGGGAGCTACAATGAGCAGTTCTTC
.	TRBV28	.	TRBJ2-7	CASSLGYEQYF	TGTGCCAGCAGTTTAGGTTACGAGCAGTACTTC
.	TRBV14	TRBD1	TRBJ2-7	CASSLRDRAYEQYF	TGTGCCAGCAGCCTCCGGGACAGGGCCTACGAGCAGTACTTC
.	TRBV2	.	TRBJ2-7	CASSVGNGPYEQYF	TGTGCCAGCAGTGTCGGGAACGGACCCTACGAGCAGTACTTC
.	TRBV28	.	TRBJ1-6	CASTAANNSPLHF	TGTGCCAGCACCGCGGCTAATAATTCACCCCTCCACTTT
.	TRBV9	TRBD2	TRBJ2-3	CASSPGGGRGDTQYF	TGTGCCAGCAGCCCCGGGGGAGGGCGGGGAGATACGCAGTATTTT
.	TRBV4-1	TRBD1	TRBJ2-3	CASSLQGGADTQYF	TGCGCCAGCAGCCTACAGGGGGGCGCAGATACGCAGTATTTT
.	TRBV18	TRBD2	TRBJ2-3	CASSTSGKPTDTQYF	TGTGCCAGCTCGACTAGCGGGAAACCCACAGATACGCAGTATTTT
.	TRBV6-1	.	TRBJ2-1	CASRGQNSYNEQFF	TGTGCCAGCAGAGGACAGAACTCCTACAATGAGCAGTTCTTC
.	TRBV29-1	TRBD1	TRBJ2-3	CSVEGQGTGTQYF	TGCAGCGTTGAGGGACAGGGCACAGGTACGCAGTATTTT
.	TRBV27	.	TRBJ1-5	CASSLNRDQPQHF	TGTGCCAGCAGTTTAAACAGGGATCAGCCCCAGCATTTT
.	TRBV5-1	TRBD2	TRBJ2-7	CASSLGLAGVYEQYF	TGCGCCAGCAGCTTAGGACTAGCGGGAGTGTACGAGCAGTACTTC
.	TRBV28	.	TRBJ1-1	CASSFGRITEAFF	TGTGCCAGCAGTTTCGGCAGGATCACTGAAGCTTTCTTT
.	TRBV30	TRBD2	TRBJ2-3	CAWSHRTSGSDTQYF	TGTGCCTGGAGTCATCGGACTAGCGGGAGTGATACGCAGTATTTT
.	TRBV30	.	TRBJ2-1	CAWSVKKGGTYNEQFF	TGTGCCTGGAGTGTGAAAAAGGGGGGCACGTACAATGAGCAGTTCTTC
once	TRBV29-1	TRBD1	TRBJ2-7	CSVLKGTGGIYEQYF	TGCAGCGTCCTGAAAGGGACAGGGGGAATCTACGAGCAGTACTTC